This section outlines one TCR beta chain sequence together with its context. As processed by the authors: It was from reference gene primer amplification that nucleated cell counts were estimated. Clones were read by immunoSEQ multiplex PCR, and TCRdb kept only the in-frame ones, dropping some. The D gene and trimming were derived from the DNA, and the V and J assignments and clone size from that table. The sample holds hundreds of thousands of clones, around 87% seen once. The CDR3 covers 15 residues. The germline gives CDR1 SGHRS, CDR2 YFSETQ. Between the trimmed V and J ends, which lost 5 bases and 0 bases, there was a span of 12 bases. Participant ages covered about 18 to 90 years across 20 to 25 US areas. The sample originates from a study of blood T cell repertoires in COVID-19. Study as a whole: Researchers got acute and convalescent COVID-19 samples from the United States, Italy and Spain. PBMCs, B-cell-depleted T cells, or T cells were the source of the cDNA or gDNA that made up the material.

The sequenced sample was PBMCs or T cells enriched from blood (not recorded which). The rearrangement uses TRBV5-1 and TRBJ2-1; a possible D gene is TRBD2 (5 bases). The origin of this receptor is a man aged 25 to 40 who had recovered from COVID-19. The CDR3 bases are TGCGCCAGCAGGCGACCCGGGAACTCCTACAATGAGCAGTTCTTC. It yields the protein CASRRPGNSYNEQFF.